The 5 T cell receptor beta chains reported below all come from one sample, sequenced in a study of shared clonotypes between healthy human individuals. The assay was immunoSEQ multiplex PCR, and TCRdb's table has in-frame clones only and misses some. The top ten clones hold over 0.1% of a sample with under 2,500,000 clones, roughly 95% of them seen once. Material for sequencing was naive CD4+ T cells sorted from blood. Subset described: CD45RA+ positively selected. The receptors come from a man younger than 35 in good health.

The chain has TRBV11-2 and TRBJ2-1; TRBD1 is a possible D gene (6 bases). This CDR3 is built from 15 residues. Trimming left V 0 bases short and J 4 bases short, with 10 bases between. CDR1 SGHAT and CDR2 FQNNGV come from the germline V gene. CDR3 bases: TGTGCCAGCAGCTTAGATCGCAGGGGATACAATGAGCAGTTCTTC. Translated, it gives CASSLDRRGYNEQFF. Full variable domain (missing parts from reference TRBV11-2 and TRBJ2-1): EAGVAQSPRYKIIEKRQSVAFWCNPISGHATLYWYQQILGQGPKLLIQFQNNGVVDDSQLPKDRFSAERLKGVDSTLKIQPAKLEDSAVYLCASSLDRRGYNEQFFGPGTRLTVL.

The rearrangement links TRBV18 to TRBJ2-5; D gene ambiguous. Germline V gene lookup returns CDR1 KGHSH and CDR2 LQKENI. V was trimmed by 2 bases and J by 1 base, leaving 8 bases between them. The CDR3 totals 14 residues. The CDR3 DNA sequence: TGTGCCAGCTCACCATCTAGTCCCCAAGAGACCCAGTACTTC. This sequence encodes CASSPSSPQETQYF. Full variable domain (outside the CDR3, taken from reference TRBV18 and TRBJ2-5): NAGVMQNPRHLVRRRGQEARLRCSPMKGHSHVYWYRQLPEEGLKFMVYLQKENIIDESGMPKERFSAEFPKEGPSILRIQQVVRGDSAAYFCASSPSSPQETQYFGPGTRLLVL.

The chain is built from TRBV9 and TRBJ2-5; 8 bases agree with TRBD1. The germline V gene encodes CDR1 SGDLS and CDR2 YYNGEE. V shed 4 bases, J shed 2 bases, and the junction held 4 bases outside the gene matches. CDR3 size: 14 residues. The CDR3 region has the DNA TGTGCCAGCAGCACCGGGACAGGACAAGAGACCCAGTACTTC. This codes for CASSTGTGQETQYF. Full variable domain (remainder filled in from reference TRBV9 and TRBJ2-5): DSGVTQTPKHLITATGQRVTLRCSPRSGDLSVYWYQQSLDQGLQFLIQYYNGEERAKGNILERFSAQQFPDLHSELNLSSLELGDSALYFCASSTGTGQETQYFGPGTRLLVL.

As regards this clone: Different DNA sequences within this sample yield the same CDR3. The chain has TRBV4-3 and TRBJ2-1; D not resolved. Trimming shortened V by 0 bases and J by 0 bases, and 6 bases separated the two germline ends. This CDR3 has 15 residues. Per germline, CDR1 LGHNA and CDR2 YSLEER. The CDR3 sequence is CASSQEGSSYNEQFF. The CDR3 DNA sequence: TGCGCCAGCAGCCAAGAGGGCAGCTCCTACAATGAGCAGTTCTTC.

The V call is TRBV19, the J call TRBJ1-2; D unresolved. Trimming pared 8 bases from V and 7 bases from J, leaving 14 bases between. This CDR3 has 12 amino acids. Germline assignment: CDR1 LNHDA and CDR2 SQIVND (reference sequence). The CDR3 DNA reads TGTGCCAGTCACCAGCGAACCGGTGGCTACACCTTC. This encodes CASHQRTGGYTF.